This TCR beta chain was documented in a study of blood T cell repertoires in COVID-19. Turning to the study itself: The samples span acute and convalescent COVID-19 from the United States, Italy and Spain. The cDNA or gDNA used as material had been derived from T cells, B-cell-depleted T cells, or PBMCs.

Authors' data handling: How many nucleated cells were present was estimated from reference gene primer amplification. The assay was immunoSEQ multiplex PCR, and TCRdb's table has in-frame clones only and misses some. The V and J calls and clone size are taken from that table; D and trimming were inferred from the DNA. The data hold 350,000 or so clones, with 85% to 90% observed a single time. Per the germline V gene, CDR1 is DFQATT and CDR2 is SNEGSKA (reference sequence). The CDR3 is 9 residues long. As concerns this clone: Compared with germline, one end of the junction differs, possibly owing to a read error.

The source is a man aged 18 to 29 with active or convalescent COVID-19. The chain employs TRBV20-1 and TRBJ2-7, with D tentatively TRBD2 (6 bases). Sequencing was performed on peripheral blood. CDR3 DNA: TGCAGTGCAGGAGGCAGGGAGGTCTTC. It is translated as CSAGGREVF.